This T cell receptor (beta chain) was observed in a study of blood T cell repertoires in COVID-19. Study background: Samples representing acute and convalescent COVID-19 were sourced from the United States, Italy and Spain.

This clone has ten or more counts. Authors' methods: The authors estimated nucleated cell counts from reference gene primer amplification. Here immunoSEQ multiplex PCR was the method, and the copy in TCRdb shows in-frame clones only, minus some. That table is the source of V, J and clone size, and D and trimming were worked out from the DNA. The table lists approximately 290,000 clones, approximately 85% of them singletons. It was during active infection that Seattle patients were enrolled and then longitudinally followed. Germline CDR1 reads KGHSY; CDR2 reads FQNENV. V shed 0 bases, J shed 5 bases, and the junction held 11 bases outside the gene matches. The CDR3 extends over 18 amino acids.

The chain joins TRBV16 to TRBJ2-3; 10 bases map to TRBD1. The source of this sequence is a human donor with COVID-19, enrolled during active disease. The donor label of this sample is uncertain. Material for sequencing was peripheral blood. The CDR3: CASSQSQGQGILGDTQYF. The CDR3 DNA reads as TGTGCCAGCAGCCAATCTCAGGGACAGGGGATCCTGGGAGATACGCAGTATTTT. Variable domain in full (rest from reference TRBV16 and TRBJ2-3): GEEVAQTPKHLVRGEGQKAKLYCAPIKGHSYVFWYQQVLKNEFKFLISFQNENVFDETGMPKERFSAKCLPNSPCSLEIQATKLEDSAVYFCASSQSQGQGILGDTQYFGPGTRLTVL.